This TCR beta chain was sequenced for a study of T cell clonotyping in hematopoietic cell transplantation. Method: immunoSEQ multiplex PCR; TCRdb's copy keeps in-frame clones and lacks some. The sample carries tens of thousands of clones, 95% recorded once. In germline, CDR1 is SNHLY, CDR2 FYNNEI. The CDR3 extends over 16 amino acids. J lost 3 bases, V lost 3 bases, and 1 base had no gene match. The sample consisted of peripheral blood mononuclear cells. The clonotype was recovered from a young man in good health. Some clones in this sample may be carry-over from other donors' samples. The chain employs TRBV2 and TRBJ2-2; 13 bases are a match to TRBD2. CDR3 in amino acids: CASSEGLAGYTGELFF. The CDR3 DNA sequence: TGTGCCAGCAGTGAGGGACTAGCGGGATACACCGGGGAGCTGTTTTTT.